Listed below are T cell receptor beta chains from one sample, sequenced in a study of shared clonotypes between healthy human individuals. Profiling relied on immunoSEQ multiplex PCR, and the TCRdb table lists in-frame clones only, not all of them. Seen here are roughly 2.5 million clones, just over 90% observed once, and the top ten hold roughly 0.15%. Sequenced input: naive CD4+ T cells sorted from blood. Every receptor here comes from a man aged 18 to 30 in good health. CDR3s leave out the opening cysteine and the closing phenylalanine or tryptophan.

cdr3_length j_call v_call cdr3_aa
11 TRBJ2-7 TRBV11-2 ASSLSGGYEQY
13 TRBJ1-6 TRBV18 ASSPGQGRSSPLH
10 TRBJ2-2 TRBV6-5 ASSYQPGELF
10 TRBJ2-2 TRBV6-6 ASSYSGGELF
13 TRBJ2-2 TRBV19 ASYRLAGEIGELF
14 TRBJ1-6 TRBV6-6 ASSYPLSDYNSPLH
12 TRBJ1-5 TRBV10-3 AISGAGGNQPQH
9 TRBJ2-5 TRBV10-2 ASSHSETQY
12 TRBJ2-1 TRBV18 ASSLGTATNEQF
11 TRBJ2-1 TRBV2 ASSAGGVDEQF
13 TRBJ2-1 TRBV4-3 ASVRELGSYNEQF
13 TRBJ2-6 TRBV2 ASSEEGTGANVLT
12 TRBJ1-2 TRBV6-5 ASSFSGSAYGYT
9 TRBJ1-2 TRBV19 ASTLRGLYT
14 TRBJ2-1 TRBV9 ASSLSSGGAGNEQF
14 TRBJ1-2 TRBV6-5 ASSYGLSGGAIGYT
14 TRBJ1-5 TRBV6-1 ASSEGGGGSNQPQH
9 TRBJ2-7 TRBV6-1 ACTQAYEQY
11 TRBJ2-5 TRBV5-4 ASSQGRGETQY
11 TRBJ1-1 TRBV7-9 ASTTGQGTEAF
11 TRBJ2-7 TRBV30 AWSVSGLGEQY
11 TRBJ2-4 TRBV2 ARGNGPGDIQY
16 TRBJ2-2 TRBV5-6 ASRLIGLGQRNTGELF
11 TRBJ1-5 TRBV7-2 ASSLGQVEPQH
11 TRBJ1-5 TRBV6-1 ASKDNSNQPQH
12 TRBJ1-2 TRBV19 ASSVQVATYGYT
12 TRBJ2-2 TRBV6-6 ASSSRPDTGELF
12 TRBJ2-2 TRBV19 ASSHGSAGGELF
13 TRBJ1-1 TRBV18 ASSPTRARVTEAF
12 TRBJ1-1 TRBV5-1 ASSPGTVNTEAF
12 TRBJ1-3 TRBV7-2 ASSRMMSGNTIY
14 TRBJ2-2 TRBV14 ASRQTGLLNTGELF
11 TRBJ1-1 TRBV5-6 ASSLRRDTEAF
16 TRBJ1-5 TRBV12-5 ASGLFTGTGGSNQPQH
12 TRBJ2-7 TRBV6-5 ASKKGSLVHEQY
11 TRBJ2-3 TRBV7-9 ASSSRFTDTQY
9 TRBJ2-5 TRBV12-5 ANEGRETQY
13 TRBJ2-2 TRBV18 ASSPATGDTGELF
14 TRBJ1-5 TRBV19 ASNTLRGQSNQPQH